The 9 T cell receptor beta chains below come from one sample, sequenced in a study of blood T cell repertoires in COVID-19. Data came from immunoSEQ multiplex PCR; TCRdb stores just in-frame clones and leaves some out. The data contain about 300,000 clones, roughly 89% of them singletons. Specimen: PBMCs or T cells enriched from blood (not recorded which). Every receptor here comes from a woman between 45 and 65 years old who had been exposed to COVID-19.

This chain uses TRBV7-6 with TRBJ2-1, with D perhaps matching TRBD1 (5 bases). Germline V gene sequence: CDR1 SGHVS, CDR2 FNYEAQ. Trimming stripped 0 bases from V and 4 bases from J, with 16 bases between. The CDR3 contains 17 residues. The CDR3 loop reads CASSLAWGPGKYNEQFF. The DNA of the CDR3 is TGTGCCAGCAGCTTAGCCTGGGGCCCTGGAAAATACAATGAGCAGTTCTTC.

The V call is TRBV4-1, the J call TRBJ1-5; the D gene is possibly TRBD1 (6 bases). CDR3 length: 14 residues. CDR1 and CDR2 (germline): MGHRA, YSYEKL. The ends were cut back, 0 bases at V and 7 bases at J, with 10 bases in the middle. CDR3 protein: CASSQEWGGQPQHF. The CDR3 DNA follows: TGCGCCAGCAGCCAAGAGTGGGGGGGCCAGCCCCAGCATTTT.

The chain joins TRBV27 to TRBJ1-5; D perhaps matches TRBD1 (6 bases). V lost 5 bases and J lost 7, with 15 bases in between. The length of the CDR3 is 14 residues. Germline loops: CDR1 MNHEY, CDR2 SMNVEV (reference sequence). Here the CDR3 reads CASSPNLQGQPQHF. The CDR3 nucleotides are TGTGCCAGCAGTCCGAACCTACAGGGCCAGCCCCAGCATTTT.

V and J are TRBV5-1 and TRBJ2-3, with a possible D match to TRBD2 (5 bases). The CDR3 runs 15 residues. Germline values: CDR1 SGHRS, CDR2 YFSETQ. V was trimmed by 4 bases and J by 2 bases, leaving 14 bases between them. This CDR3 reads CASSEGSVYTDTQYF. For the CDR3, the DNA is TGCGCCAGCAGCGAGGGCAGTGTGTACACAGATACGCAGTATTTT.

This clone occurred once. The chain uses TRBV28 and TRBJ1-2; no reliable D call. Germline V gene lookup returns CDR1 MDHEN and CDR2 SYDVKM. The CDR3 runs 13 residues. Trimming pared 11 bases from V and 8 bases from J, leaving 21 bases between. The CDR3 DNA reads TGTGCCGGAAGACAAAAAGGAGGTTGGGGCTACACCTTC. It translates to CAGRQKGGWGYTF.

This clone appeared a single time. This sequence joins TRBV30 and TRBJ2-1; a weak D match, TRBD2 (5 bases). The CDR3 is 12 amino acids. V was clipped by 1 base and J by 10 bases, with 11 bases between them. Germline V gives CDR1 GTSNPN, CDR2 SVGIG (reference sequence). The CDR3 DNA sequence: TGTGCCTGGAGTGCTGGACTTCTCGAGCAGTTCTTC. It yields the protein CAWSAGLLEQFF. Variable domain in full (rest from reference TRBV30 and TRBJ2-1): SQTIHQWPATLVQPVGSPLSLECTVEGTSNPNLYWYRQAAGRGLQLLFYSVGIGQISSEVPQNLSASRPQDRQFILSSKKLLLSDSGFYLCAWSAGLLEQFFGPGTRLTVL.

This chain links TRBV3-1 (or the pseudogene TRBV3-2) with TRBJ1-2; a possible D gene is TRBD1 (5 bases). The CDR3 is made up of 17 amino acids. V lost 2 bases and J lost 0, with 16 bases in between. Germline V gene sequence: CDR1 LGHDT, CDR2 YNNKEL (reference sequence). In DNA, the CDR3 is TGTGCCAGCAGCCAATATCTGACTCGGGGGGCTAACTATGGCTACACCTTC. It encodes CASSQYLTRGANYGYTF.

This clone was detected only once. The chain has TRBV7-2 and TRBJ2-1; 7 nucleotides match TRBD2. Germline-derived CDR1 and CDR2 are SGHTA and FQGNSA. V was clipped by 6 bases and J by 3 bases; unmatched bases: 8. The CDR3 has 15 residues. The CDR3 bases are TGTGCCAGCAGGCCCACTAGGGACTACTACAATGAGCAGTTCTTC. This codes for CASRPTRDYYNEQFF. Full variable domain (rest looked up from reference TRBV7-2 and TRBJ2-1): GAGVSQSPSNKVTEKGKDVELRCDPISGHTALYWYRQSLGQGLEFLIYFQGNSAPDKSGLPSDRFSAERTGGSVSTLTIQRTQQEDSAVYLCASRPTRDYYNEQFFGPGTRLTVL.

The genes are TRBV9 and TRBJ2-5, with D tentatively TRBD1 (6 bases). The CDR3 length is 15 residues. Trimming took off 3 bases at V and 5 bases at J, with 17 bases between the two ends. Germline V gives CDR1 SGDLS, CDR2 YYNGEE. This CDR3 is CASSADSGVWETQYF. The CDR3, as DNA: TGTGCCAGCAGCGCCGACTCAGGGGTTTGGGAGACCCAGTACTTC.